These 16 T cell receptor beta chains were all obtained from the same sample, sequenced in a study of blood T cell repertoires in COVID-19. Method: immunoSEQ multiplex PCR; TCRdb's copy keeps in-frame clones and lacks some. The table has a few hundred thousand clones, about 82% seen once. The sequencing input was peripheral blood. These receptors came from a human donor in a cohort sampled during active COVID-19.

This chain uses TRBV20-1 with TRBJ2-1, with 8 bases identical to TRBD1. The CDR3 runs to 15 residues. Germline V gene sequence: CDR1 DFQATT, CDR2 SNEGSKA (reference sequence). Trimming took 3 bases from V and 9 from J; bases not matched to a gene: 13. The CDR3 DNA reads TGCAGTGCTAGTCCCGCGCACAGGGGGAAGGGTGAGCAGTTCTTC. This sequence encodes CSASPAHRGKGEQFF.

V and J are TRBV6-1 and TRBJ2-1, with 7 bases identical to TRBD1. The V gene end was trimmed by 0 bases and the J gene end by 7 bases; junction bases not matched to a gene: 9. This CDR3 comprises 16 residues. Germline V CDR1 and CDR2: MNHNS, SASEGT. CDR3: CASSEARGGAYNEQFF. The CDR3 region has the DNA TGTGCCAGCAGTGAAGCCCGAGGGGGCGCTTATAATGAGCAGTTCTTC.

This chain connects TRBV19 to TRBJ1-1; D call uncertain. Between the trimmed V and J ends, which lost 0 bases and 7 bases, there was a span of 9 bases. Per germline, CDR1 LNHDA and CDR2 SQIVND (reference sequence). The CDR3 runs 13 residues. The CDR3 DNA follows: TGTGCCAGTAGTATAGAGATCGGTGGTGAAGCTTTCTTT. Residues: CASSIEIGGEAFF.

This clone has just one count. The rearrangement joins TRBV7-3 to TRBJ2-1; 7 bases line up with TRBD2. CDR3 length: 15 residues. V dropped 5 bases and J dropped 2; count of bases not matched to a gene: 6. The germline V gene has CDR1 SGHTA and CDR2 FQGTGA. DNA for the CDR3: TGTGCCAGCAGCATTGGAGCGGGAACCTACAATGAGCAGTTCTTC. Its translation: CASSIGAGTYNEQFF.

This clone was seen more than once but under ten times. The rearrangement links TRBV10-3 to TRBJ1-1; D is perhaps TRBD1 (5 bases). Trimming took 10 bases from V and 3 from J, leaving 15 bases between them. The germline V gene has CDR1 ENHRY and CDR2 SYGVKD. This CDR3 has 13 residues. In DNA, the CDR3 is TGTGCCACCTCTCGACGGGGGGACACTGAAGCTTTCTTT. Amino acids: CATSRRGDTEAFF.

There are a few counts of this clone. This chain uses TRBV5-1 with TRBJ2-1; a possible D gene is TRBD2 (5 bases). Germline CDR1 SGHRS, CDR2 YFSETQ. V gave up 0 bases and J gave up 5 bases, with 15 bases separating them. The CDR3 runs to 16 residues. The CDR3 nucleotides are TGCGCCAGCAGCTTGGTTTTGAGGGAGAGGAACAATGAGCAGTTCTTC. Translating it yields CASSLVLRERNNEQFF.

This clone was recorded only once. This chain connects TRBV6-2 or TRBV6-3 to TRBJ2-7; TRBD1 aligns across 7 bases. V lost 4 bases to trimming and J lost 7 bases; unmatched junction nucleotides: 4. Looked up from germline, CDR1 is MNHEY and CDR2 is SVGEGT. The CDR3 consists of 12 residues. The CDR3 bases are TGTGCCAGCAGTTTGACAGGGCAAGAGCAGTACTTC. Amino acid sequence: CASSLTGQEQYF.

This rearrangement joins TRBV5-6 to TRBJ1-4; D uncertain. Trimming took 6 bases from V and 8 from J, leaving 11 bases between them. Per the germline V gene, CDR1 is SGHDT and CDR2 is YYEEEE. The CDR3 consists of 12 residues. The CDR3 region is CASNSRLEKLFF. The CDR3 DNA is TGTGCCAGCAACTCCAGACTCGAAAAACTGTTTTTT. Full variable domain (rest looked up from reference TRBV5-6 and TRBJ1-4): DAGVTQSPTHLIKTRGQQVTLRCSPKSGHDTVSWYQQALGQGPQFIFQYYEEEERQRGNFPDRFSGHQFPNYSSELNVNALLLGDSALYLCASNSRLEKLFFGSGTQLSVL.

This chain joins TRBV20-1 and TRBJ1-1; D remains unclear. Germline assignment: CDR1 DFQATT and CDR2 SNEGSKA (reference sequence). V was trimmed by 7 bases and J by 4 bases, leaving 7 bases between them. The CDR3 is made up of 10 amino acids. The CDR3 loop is CSVPSTEAFF. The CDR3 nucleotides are TGCAGTGTTCCTAGCACTGAAGCTTTCTTT.

The CDR3 here is CASSSWSGLEPQHF. In nucleotides, the CDR3 is TGTGCCAGCAGTTCGTGGTCTGGCCTTGAGCCCCAGCATTTT. The rearrangement links TRBV6-6 to TRBJ1-5; D uncertain. V was cut by 4 bases and J by 8 bases, with 15 bases left in between. This CDR3 has 14 amino acids. The germline V gene encodes CDR1 MNHNY and CDR2 SVGAGI (reference sequence).

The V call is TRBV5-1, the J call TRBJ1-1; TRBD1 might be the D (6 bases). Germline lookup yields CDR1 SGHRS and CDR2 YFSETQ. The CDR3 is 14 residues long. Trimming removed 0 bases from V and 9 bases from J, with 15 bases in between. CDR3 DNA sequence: TGCGCCAGCAGCTTGGCCAAGGGGGGGGGCAAAGCTTTCTTT. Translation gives CASSLAKGGGKAFF.

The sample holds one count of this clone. The CDR3 loop is CSARDRGRLHF. The CDR3 DNA sequence: TGCAGTGCTAGAGATCGCGGGCGCCTCCACTTT. The V call is TRBV20-1, the J call TRBJ1-6, with D hard to call. Germline loops: CDR1 DFQATT, CDR2 SNEGSKA (reference sequence). V lost 0 bases, J lost 15 bases, and 9 bases lay in between. This CDR3 comprises 11 residues.

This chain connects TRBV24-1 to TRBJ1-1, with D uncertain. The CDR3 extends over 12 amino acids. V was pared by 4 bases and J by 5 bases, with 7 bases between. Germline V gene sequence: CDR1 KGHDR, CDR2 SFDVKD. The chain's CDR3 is CATSDDSTEAFF. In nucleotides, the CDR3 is TGTGCCACCAGTGACGACTCGACTGAAGCTTTCTTT.

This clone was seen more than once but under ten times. CDR3 DNA: TGTGCCAGTAGTATGTGGGGCGGTGGGATTGCTAACTATGGCTACACCTTC. This translates into CASSMWGGGIANYGYTF. This rearrangement joins TRBV19 to TRBJ1-2; D is possibly TRBD1 (5 bases). Germline V gene data show CDR1 as LNHDA and CDR2 as SQIVND (reference sequence). The CDR3 is 17 amino acids. V was cut by 3 bases and J by 0 bases, with 17 bases left in between.

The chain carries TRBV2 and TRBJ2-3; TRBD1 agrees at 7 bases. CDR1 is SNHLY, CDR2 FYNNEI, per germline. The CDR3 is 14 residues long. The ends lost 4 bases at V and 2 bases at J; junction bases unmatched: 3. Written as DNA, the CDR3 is TGTGCCAGCAGTGTAGGGGGCCTCACAGATACGCAGTATTTT. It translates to CASSVGGLTDTQYF.

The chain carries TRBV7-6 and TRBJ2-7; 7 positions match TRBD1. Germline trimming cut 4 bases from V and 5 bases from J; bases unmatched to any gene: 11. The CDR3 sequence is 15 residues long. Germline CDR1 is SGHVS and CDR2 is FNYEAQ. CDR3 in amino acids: CASSSWTGLGDEQYF. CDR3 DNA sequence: TGTGCCAGCAGCTCCTGGACAGGCCTTGGGGACGAGCAGTACTTC.